The present entry profiles one T cell receptor beta chain with its context. This entry belongs to a study of blood T cell repertoires in COVID-19. Whole-study context: Samples representing acute and convalescent COVID-19 were sourced from the United States, Italy and Spain.

Repertoires were generated with immunoSEQ multiplex PCR, while TCRdb's copy carries only in-frame clones and drops some. Among approximately 490,000 clones listed, 88% were seen once. Trimming pared 0 bases from V and 7 bases from J, leaving 10 bases between. The germline V gene encodes CDR1 GTSNPN and CDR2 SVGIG (reference sequence). The CDR3 spans 13 residues. The material sequenced was PBMCs or T cells enriched from blood (not recorded which). The chain employs TRBV30 and TRBJ1-5, with D maybe TRBD1 (5 bases). The sequence derives from a woman aged 55-70 years who had recovered from COVID-19. This chain's CDR3 is CAWSVPGGQPQHF. The CDR3 nucleotides read TGTGCCTGGAGTGTACCGGGGGGACAGCCCCAGCATTTT. Complete variable domain (other parts from reference TRBV30 and TRBJ1-5): SQTIHQWPATLVQPVGSPLSLECTVEGTSNPNLYWYRQAAGRGLQLLFYSVGIGQISSEVPQNLSASRPQDRQFILSSKKLLLSDSGFYLCAWSVPGGQPQHFGDGTRLSIL.